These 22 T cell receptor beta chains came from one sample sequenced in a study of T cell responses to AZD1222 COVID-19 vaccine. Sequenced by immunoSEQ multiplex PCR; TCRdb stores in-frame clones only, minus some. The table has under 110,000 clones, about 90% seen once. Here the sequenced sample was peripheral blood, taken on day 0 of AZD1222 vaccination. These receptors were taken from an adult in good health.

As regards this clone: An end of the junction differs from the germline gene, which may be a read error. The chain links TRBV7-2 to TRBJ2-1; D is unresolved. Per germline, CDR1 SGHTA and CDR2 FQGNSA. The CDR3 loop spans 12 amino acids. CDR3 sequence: CASSLSAGDALF. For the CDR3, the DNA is TGTGCCAGCAGCTTATCTGCAGGCGACGCTCTCTTC.

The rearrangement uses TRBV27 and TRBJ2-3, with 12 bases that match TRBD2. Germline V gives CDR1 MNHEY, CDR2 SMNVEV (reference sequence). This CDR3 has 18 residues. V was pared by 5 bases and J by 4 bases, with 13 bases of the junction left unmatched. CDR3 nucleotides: TGTGCCAGCAGTCCTCTCGGACTAGCGGGAAATTTTCCAGATACGCAGTATTTT. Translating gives CASSPLGLAGNFPDTQYF.

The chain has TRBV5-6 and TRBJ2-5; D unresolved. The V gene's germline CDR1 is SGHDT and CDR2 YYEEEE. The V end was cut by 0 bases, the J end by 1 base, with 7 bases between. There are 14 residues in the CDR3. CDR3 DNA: TGTGCCAGCAGCTTGGTCGGCAGCCAAGAGACCCAGTACTTC. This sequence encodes CASSLVGSQETQYF.

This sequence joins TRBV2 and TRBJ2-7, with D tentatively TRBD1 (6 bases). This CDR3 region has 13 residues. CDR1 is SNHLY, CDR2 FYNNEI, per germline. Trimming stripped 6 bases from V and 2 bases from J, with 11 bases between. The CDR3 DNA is TGTGCCAGCAGCGACGGACAGCCCTACGAGCAGTACTTC. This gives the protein CASSDGQPYEQYF.

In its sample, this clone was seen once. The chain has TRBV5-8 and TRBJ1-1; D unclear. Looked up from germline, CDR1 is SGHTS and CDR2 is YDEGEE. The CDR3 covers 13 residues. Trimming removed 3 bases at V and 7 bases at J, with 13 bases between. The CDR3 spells CASSSQMGGEAFF. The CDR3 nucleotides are TGTGCCAGCAGCTCCCAAATGGGCGGTGAAGCTTTCTTT.

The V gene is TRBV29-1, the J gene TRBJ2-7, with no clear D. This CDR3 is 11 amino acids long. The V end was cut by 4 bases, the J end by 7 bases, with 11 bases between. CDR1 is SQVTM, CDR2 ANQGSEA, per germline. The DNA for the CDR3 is TGCAGCGTTGGGATGACACAGGAGCAGTACTTC. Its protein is CSVGMTQEQYF.

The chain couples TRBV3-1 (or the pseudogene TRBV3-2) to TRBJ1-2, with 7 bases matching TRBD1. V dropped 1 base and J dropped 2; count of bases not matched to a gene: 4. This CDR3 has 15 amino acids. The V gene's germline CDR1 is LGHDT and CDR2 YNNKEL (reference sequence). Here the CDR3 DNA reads TGTGCCAGCAGCCAAGGCCAACAGGGGAACTATGGCTACACCTTC. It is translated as CASSQGQQGNYGYTF.

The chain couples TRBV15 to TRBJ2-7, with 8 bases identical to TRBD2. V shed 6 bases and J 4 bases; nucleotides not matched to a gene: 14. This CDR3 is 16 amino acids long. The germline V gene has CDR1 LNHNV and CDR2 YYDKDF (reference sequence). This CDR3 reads CATRESGSPGGYEQYF. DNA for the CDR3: TGTGCCACCAGGGAGTCCGGGAGTCCGGGAGGGTACGAGCAGTACTTC. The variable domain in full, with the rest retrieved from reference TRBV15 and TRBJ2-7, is DAMVIQNPRYQVTQFGKPVTLSCSQTLNHNVMYWYQQKSSQAPKLLFHYYDKDFNNEADTPDNFQSRRPNTSFCFLDIRSPGLGDTAMYLCATRESGSPGGYEQYFGPGTRLTVT.

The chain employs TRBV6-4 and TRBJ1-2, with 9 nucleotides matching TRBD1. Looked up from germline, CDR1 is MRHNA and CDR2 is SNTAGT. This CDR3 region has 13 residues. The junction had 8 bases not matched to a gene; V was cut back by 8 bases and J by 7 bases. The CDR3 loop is CASRRDRVGGYTF. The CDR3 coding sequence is TGTGCCAGCCGCCGGGACAGGGTTGGTGGCTACACCTTC.

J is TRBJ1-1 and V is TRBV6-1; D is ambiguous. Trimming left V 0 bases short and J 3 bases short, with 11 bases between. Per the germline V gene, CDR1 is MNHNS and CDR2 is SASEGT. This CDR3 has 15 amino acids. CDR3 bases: TGTGCCAGCAGTGAAGCGGCACAGCTCTACACTGAAGCTTTCTTT. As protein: CASSEAAQLYTEAFF.

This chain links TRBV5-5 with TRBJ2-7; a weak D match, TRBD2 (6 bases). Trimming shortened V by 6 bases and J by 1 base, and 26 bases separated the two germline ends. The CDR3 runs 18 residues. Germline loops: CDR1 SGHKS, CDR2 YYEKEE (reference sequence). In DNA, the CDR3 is TGTGCCAGCACGCCGTCCCTCCCTTCGGGACTTACATCCTACGAGCAGTACTTC. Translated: CASTPSLPSGLTSYEQYF.

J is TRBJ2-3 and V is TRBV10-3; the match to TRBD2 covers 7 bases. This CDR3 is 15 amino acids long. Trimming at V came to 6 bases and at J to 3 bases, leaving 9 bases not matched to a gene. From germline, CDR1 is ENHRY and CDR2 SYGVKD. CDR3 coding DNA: TGTGCCATCAGCTTAGCGGGCGACGGGACAGATACGCAGTATTTT. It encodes CAISLAGDGTDTQYF.

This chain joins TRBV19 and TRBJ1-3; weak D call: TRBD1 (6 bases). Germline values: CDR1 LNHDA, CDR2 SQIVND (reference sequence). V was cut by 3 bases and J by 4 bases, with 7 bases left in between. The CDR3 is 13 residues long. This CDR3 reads CASSIQGGNTIYF. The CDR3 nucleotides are TGTGCCAGTAGTATCCAGGGGGGAAACACCATATATTTT. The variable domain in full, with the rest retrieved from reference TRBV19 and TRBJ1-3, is DGGITQSPKYLFRKEGQNVTLSCEQNLNHDAMYWYRQDPGQGLRLIYYSQIVNDFQKGDIAEGYSVSREKKESFPLTVTSAQKNPTAFYLCASSIQGGNTIYFGEGSWLTVV.

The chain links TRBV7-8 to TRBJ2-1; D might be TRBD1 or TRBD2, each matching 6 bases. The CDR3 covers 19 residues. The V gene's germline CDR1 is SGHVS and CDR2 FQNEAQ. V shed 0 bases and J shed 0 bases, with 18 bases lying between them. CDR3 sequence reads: CASSLAGGFLSSSYNEQFF. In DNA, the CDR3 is TGTGCCAGCAGCTTAGCGGGGGGCTTTTTATCGAGCTCCTACAATGAGCAGTTCTTC.

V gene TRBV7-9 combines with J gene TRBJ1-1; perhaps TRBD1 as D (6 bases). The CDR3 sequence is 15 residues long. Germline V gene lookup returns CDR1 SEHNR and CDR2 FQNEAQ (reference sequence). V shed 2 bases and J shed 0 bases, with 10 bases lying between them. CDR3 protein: CASSLNTGMNTEAFF. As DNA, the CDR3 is TGTGCCAGCAGCTTAAACACAGGGATGAACACTGAAGCTTTCTTT.

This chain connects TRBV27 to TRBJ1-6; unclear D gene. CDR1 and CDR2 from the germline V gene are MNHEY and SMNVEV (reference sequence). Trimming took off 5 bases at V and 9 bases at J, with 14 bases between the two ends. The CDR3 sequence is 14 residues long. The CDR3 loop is CASSLDRDGSPLHF. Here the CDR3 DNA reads TGTGCCAGCAGTCTTGACCGAGACGGTTCACCCCTCCACTTT.

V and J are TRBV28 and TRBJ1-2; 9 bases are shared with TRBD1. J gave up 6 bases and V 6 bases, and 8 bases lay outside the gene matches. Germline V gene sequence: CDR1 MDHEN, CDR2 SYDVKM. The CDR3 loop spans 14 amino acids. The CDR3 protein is CASRTTGGADGYTF. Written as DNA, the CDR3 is TGTGCCAGCAGGACCACAGGGGGCGCGGATGGCTACACCTTC.

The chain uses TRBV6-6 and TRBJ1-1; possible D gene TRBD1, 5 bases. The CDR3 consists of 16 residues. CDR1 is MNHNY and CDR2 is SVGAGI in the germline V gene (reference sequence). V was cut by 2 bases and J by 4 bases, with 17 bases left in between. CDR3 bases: TGTGCCAGCAGTTACCCGCAGGGTCCAAGGGGCACTGAAGCTTTCTTT. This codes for CASSYPQGPRGTEAFF.

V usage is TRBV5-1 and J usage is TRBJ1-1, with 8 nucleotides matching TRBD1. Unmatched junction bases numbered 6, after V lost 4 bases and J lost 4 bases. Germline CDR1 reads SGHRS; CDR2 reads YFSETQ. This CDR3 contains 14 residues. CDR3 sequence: CASSLRGQSTEAFF. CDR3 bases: TGCGCCAGCAGCCTCAGGGGGCAGAGCACTGAAGCTTTCTTT.

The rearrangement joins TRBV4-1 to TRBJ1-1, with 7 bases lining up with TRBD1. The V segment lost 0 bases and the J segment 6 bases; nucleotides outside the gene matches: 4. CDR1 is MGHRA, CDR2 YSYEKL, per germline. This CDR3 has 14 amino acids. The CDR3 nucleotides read TGCGCCAGCAGCCAAGATTTGACAGGGCCTGAAGCTTTCTTT. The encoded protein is CASSQDLTGPEAFF.

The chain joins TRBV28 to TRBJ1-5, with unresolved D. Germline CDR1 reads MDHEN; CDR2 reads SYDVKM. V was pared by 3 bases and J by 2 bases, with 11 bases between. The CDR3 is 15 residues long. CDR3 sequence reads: CASSLTSEGNQPQHF. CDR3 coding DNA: TGTGCCAGCAGTTTGACGTCGGAAGGCAATCAGCCCCAGCATTTT.

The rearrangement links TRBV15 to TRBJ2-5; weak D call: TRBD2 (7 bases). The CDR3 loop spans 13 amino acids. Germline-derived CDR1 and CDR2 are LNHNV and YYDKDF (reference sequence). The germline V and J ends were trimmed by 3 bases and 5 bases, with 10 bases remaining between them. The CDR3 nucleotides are TGTGCCACCAGCAGCGGGGGGCGGGAGACCCAGTACTTC. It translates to CATSSGGRETQYF. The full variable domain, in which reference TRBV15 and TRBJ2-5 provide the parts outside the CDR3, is DAMVIQNPRYQVTQFGKPVTLSCSQTLNHNVMYWYQQKSSQAPKLLFHYYDKDFNNEADTPDNFQSRRPNTSFCFLDIRSPGLGDTAMYLCATSSGGRETQYFGPGTRLLVL.